Listed here are 31 T cell receptor beta chains from one sample, sequenced in a study of OX40 agonist ivuxolimab in advanced cancers. Libraries were constructed by the immunoSEQ multiplex PCR assay. The source is immuneACCESS, and TCRdb retained only in-frame sequences with V and J called. Part of the clones is not carried over; for the studies checked, unresolved V genes explain less than half of this, and the remainder is unexplained. The sample contains about 100,000 clones, around 93% of them found a single time. 0.54% of the sample is taken by the ten largest. Sequencing used CD4+ or CD8+ T cells sorted from blood, obtained in a trial of the OX40 agonist ivuxolimab. The origin of the receptors is an adult with an advanced solid tumor such as melanoma, head and neck, liver or kidney cancer.

This clone occurred a few times. The V gene is TRBV9, the J gene TRBJ2-1, with TRBD2 matching over 13 bases. The CDR3 consists of 15 residues. CDR1 SGDLS and CDR2 YYNGEE come from the germline V gene. The V and J ends lost 0 bases and 6 bases, in that order; junction bases with no gene match: 0. The CDR3 DNA follows: TGTGCCAGCAGCGTAGGACTAGCGGGAGGCAATGAGCAGTTCTTC. This codes for CASSVGLAGGNEQFF.

The chain joins TRBV18 to TRBJ1-2; D is possibly TRBD1 (5 bases). The CDR3 has 15 amino acids. Deletions cut 6 bases from V and 0 bases from J, with 14 bases between. The germline V gene has CDR1 KGHSH and CDR2 LQKENI. CDR3 sequence: CASSPGTEANYGYTF. The DNA for the CDR3 is TGTGCCAGCTCCCCCGGGACGGAGGCTAACTATGGCTACACCTTC. Based on the CDR3 plus reference TRBV18 and TRBJ1-2, the full variable domain is NAGVMQNPRHLVRRRGQEARLRCSPMKGHSHVYWYRQLPEEGLKFMVYLQKENIIDESGMPKERFSAEFPKEGPSILRIQQVVRGDSAAYFCASSPGTEANYGYTFGSGTRLTVV.

J is TRBJ2-2 and V is TRBV5-6; TRBD1 matches 8 bases. This CDR3 is 15 amino acids long. Germline V gene sequence: CDR1 SGHDT, CDR2 YYEEEE. The V and J ends lost 2 bases and 4 bases, in that order; junction bases with no gene match: 4. The CDR3 nucleotides read TGTGCCAGCAGCTTAGCGACAGGGGCCACCGGGGAGCTGTTTTTT. Translating gives CASSLATGATGELFF.

The chain is built from TRBV5-8 and TRBJ1-5; D may be TRBD1 (5 bases). This CDR3 spans 15 amino acids. The germline V gene encodes CDR1 SGHTS and CDR2 YDEGEE. V lost 4 bases and J lost 2, with 13 bases in between. The CDR3 coding sequence is TGTGCCAGCAGCACCCGGGGGTGGGGCAATCAGCCCCAGCATTTT. Protein sequence: CASSTRGWGNQPQHF.

This sequence joins TRBV7-8 and TRBJ2-1, with TRBD2 identical over 7 bases. This CDR3 has 12 residues. Germline CDR1 is SGHVS and CDR2 is FQNEAQ. V shed 6 bases and J 5 bases; nucleotides not matched to a gene: 1. The CDR3 sequence is CASRGGDNEQFF. For the CDR3, the DNA is TGTGCCAGCAGGGGGGGGGACAATGAGCAGTTCTTC.

The chain combines TRBV5-1 with TRBJ2-5; no clear D gene. This CDR3 is built from 13 residues. Germline V gene sequence: CDR1 SGHRS, CDR2 YFSETQ. Trimming cost V 3 bases and J 7 bases, with 13 bases left between them. The CDR3 DNA reads as TGCGCCAGCAGCTCGGAATGGCTCGGGACCCAGTACTTC. Its translation is CASSSEWLGTQYF.

This chain joins TRBV14 and TRBJ1-2; perhaps TRBD1 as D (5 bases). Trimming shortened V by 1 base and J by 4 bases, and 7 bases separated the two germline ends. The CDR3 totals 13 residues. Looked up from germline, CDR1 is SGHDN and CDR2 is FVKESK. The CDR3 sequence is CASSQGRGYGYTF. CDR3 sequence (DNA): TGTGCCAGCAGCCAAGGGAGGGGCTATGGCTACACCTTC.

This chain joins TRBV7-3 and TRBJ2-3; perhaps TRBD1 as D (5 bases). Germline V CDR1 and CDR2: SGHTA, FQGTGA. V lost 10 bases and J lost 4, with 15 bases in between. The CDR3 spans 13 residues. DNA of the CDR3: TGTGCCACTTCAGCCCAGGGCCCAGATACGCAGTATTTT. This codes for CATSAQGPDTQYF. The complete variable domain, with remaining parts taken from reference TRBV7-3 and TRBJ2-3, reads GAGVSQTPSNKVTEKGKYVELRCDPISGHTALYWYRQSLGQGPEFLIYFQGTGAADDSGLPNDRFFAVRPEGSVSTLKIQRTERGDSAVYLCATSAQGPDTQYFGPGTRLTVL.

The J gene is TRBJ1-2, the V gene TRBV7-2; 7 bases agree with TRBD1. V shed 0 bases, J shed 4 bases, and the junction held 2 bases outside the gene matches. The CDR3 runs 14 residues. The germline CDR1 and CDR2 sequences are SGHTA and FQGNSA. In DNA, the CDR3 is TGTGCCAGCAGCTTAGCGAAGGGGGCCTATGGCTACACCTTC. Its translation is CASSLAKGAYGYTF.

This rearrangement joins TRBV19 to TRBJ2-1, with TRBD1 as a possible D gene (8 bases). Germline V lookup: CDR1 LNHDA, CDR2 SQIVND (reference sequence). CDR3 length: 16 amino acids. Trimming left V 5 bases short and J 0 bases short, with 14 bases between. The CDR3 loop reads CASSRTGGGSYNEQFF. The CDR3 DNA reads as TGTGCCAGTAGTCGAACAGGGGGGGGCTCCTACAATGAGCAGTTCTTC.

The chain uses TRBV11-2 and TRBJ1-5; no clear D gene. The CDR3 has 15 amino acids. V was pared by 3 bases and J by 2 bases, with 11 bases between. Germline lookup yields CDR1 SGHAT and CDR2 FQNNGV. CDR3 residues: CASSLSGYGNQPQHF. For the CDR3, the DNA is TGTGCCAGCAGCTTGAGTGGATACGGCAATCAGCCCCAGCATTTT.

The chain joins TRBV6-5 to TRBJ2-7, with 10 bases lining up with TRBD1. Germline CDR1 MNHEY, CDR2 SVGAGI. V trimming: 6 bases; J trimming: 12 bases; junction bases outside the gene matches: 11. CDR3 length equals 13 residues. The CDR3 DNA sequence: TGTGCCAGCAGGGAGGAACGCCGGGACAGGGGGTACTTC. Its translation is CASREERRDRGYF.

The genes are TRBV7-3 and TRBJ1-2, with D unclear. V was shortened by 5 bases and J by 7 bases, with 14 bases between the two germline ends. Germline CDR1 reads SGHTA; CDR2 reads FQGTGA. The CDR3 runs to 13 residues. The CDR3 DNA sequence: TGTGCCAGCAGCAAATGGGCCGGGATTGGCTACACCTTC. It codes for CASSKWAGIGYTF.

The chain combines TRBV19 with TRBJ2-5; no firm D call. The length of the CDR3 is 13 residues. The germline V gene has CDR1 LNHDA and CDR2 SQIVND (reference sequence). The V and J ends lost 3 bases and 4 bases respectively, with 9 bases between them. The DNA for the CDR3 is TGTGCCAGTAGTATCCAGCGAAGAGAGACCCAGTACTTC. The encoded protein is CASSIQRRETQYF.

The chain employs TRBV28 and TRBJ2-3; TRBD1 is a possible D gene (6 bases). CDR1 is MDHEN, CDR2 SYDVKM, per germline. CDR3 size: 13 residues. The ends were cut back, 2 bases at V and 4 bases at J, with 7 bases in the middle. The CDR3 sequence is CASSLKGADTQYF. The CDR3 nucleotides read TGTGCCAGCAGTTTAAAGGGGGCAGATACGCAGTATTTT.

The rearrangement joins TRBV28 to TRBJ2-1; D not resolved. From germline, CDR1 is MDHEN and CDR2 SYDVKM. The CDR3 runs 17 residues. Trimming took off 6 bases at V and 5 bases at J, with 23 bases between the two ends. The CDR3 DNA follows: TGTGCCAGCAGCCCCCTTGAGTCTTGGCCGCCTAACAATGAGCAGTTCTTC. Amino acid sequence: CASSPLESWPPNNEQFF.

This chain links TRBV5-6 with TRBJ2-2; D is perhaps TRBD2 (5 bases). V shed 5 bases and J shed 4 bases, with 15 bases lying between them. There are 15 residues in the CDR3. Looked up from germline, CDR1 is SGHDT and CDR2 is YYEEEE. In nucleotides, the CDR3 is TGTGCCAGCAGTGGAGGTCGTGGCGGCACCGGGGAGCTGTTTTTT. Encoded protein: CASSGGRGGTGELFF.

DNA for the CDR3: TGTGCCAGCAGCCAAGGGACTAGCGGTGACTACGAGCAGTACTTC. It codes for CASSQGTSGDYEQYF. V is TRBV28 and J is TRBJ2-7, with 11 bases matching TRBD2. V lost 6 bases and J lost 3; bases outside the gene matches: 7. The CDR3 consists of 15 residues. Germline V gives CDR1 MDHEN, CDR2 SYDVKM.

V gene TRBV9 combines with J gene TRBJ2-2, with no clear D. The germline V and J ends were trimmed by 3 bases and 7 bases, with 13 bases remaining between them. Germline-derived CDR1 and CDR2 are SGDLS and YYNGEE. This CDR3 comprises 14 residues. DNA for the CDR3: TGTGCCAGCAGCGAAATGCCAGGAGTCGGGGAGCTGTTTTTT. Encoded protein: CASSEMPGVGELFF.

In this sample, this clone turned up once. CDR3 sequence: CASGSARSSYEQYF. The CDR3 DNA reads TGTGCCAGTGGAAGCGCAAGGAGCTCCTACGAGCAGTACTTC. V usage is TRBV19 and J usage is TRBJ2-7; D uncertain. Looked up from germline, CDR1 is LNHDA and CDR2 is SQIVND (reference sequence). The V gene lost 8 bases and the J gene lost 0 bases, with 14 bases spanning the gap. CDR3 length: 14 residues.

The V and J genes are TRBV9 and TRBJ1-2; D uncertain. The CDR3 length is 14 residues. Between the trimmed V and J ends, which lost 2 bases and 3 bases, there was a span of 11 bases. Germline V gene data show CDR1 as SGDLS and CDR2 as YYNGEE. For the CDR3, the DNA is TGTGCCAGCAGCGTGTCTGACGGTCACTATGGCTACACCTTC. Translation gives CASSVSDGHYGYTF.

The chain recombines TRBV19 with TRBJ2-1; 10 bases map to TRBD1. Trimming cost V 6 bases and J 6 bases; bases outside gene matches: 5. The germline V gene encodes CDR1 LNHDA and CDR2 SQIVND (reference sequence). The length of the CDR3 is 14 residues. The CDR3 bases are TGTGCCAGTAGGTGGGACAGGGGAACCAATGAGCAGTTCTTC. Protein sequence: CASRWDRGTNEQFF.

V is TRBV28 and J is TRBJ2-1; 14 bases align to TRBD2. J lost 8 bases, V lost 6 bases, and 6 bases had no gene match. The CDR3 runs to 15 residues. Germline V gene lookup returns CDR1 MDHEN and CDR2 SYDVKM. CDR3 coding DNA: TGTGCCAGCAGACCGGGACTAGCGGGAGTGCATGAGCAGTTCTTC. Protein sequence: CASRPGLAGVHEQFF.

The rearrangement joins TRBV21-1 to TRBJ1-5. TRBV21-1 is classified as a pseudogene. The CDR3 has 17 amino acids. The CDR3 spells CASSPAIEGFSNQPQHF. CDR3 nucleotide sequence: TGTGCCAGCAGCCCCGCCATAGAAGGGTTTAGCAATCAGCCCCAGCATTTT.

The V call is TRBV7-8, the J call TRBJ2-1; 11 bases match TRBD2. The germline V gene encodes CDR1 SGHVS and CDR2 FQNEAQ. This CDR3 region has 16 residues. Trimming removed 4 bases from V and 5 bases from J; junction bases left unmatched: 7. The CDR3 bases are TGTGCCAGCAGCTCCCGGGGGACTAGCGGAAACAATGAGCAGTTCTTC. Amino acids: CASSSRGTSGNNEQFF. Supplemented by reference TRBV7-8 and TRBJ2-1, the full variable domain reads GAGVSQSPRYKVAKRGQDVALRCDPISGHVSLFWYQQALGQGPEFLTYFQNEAQLDKSGLPSDRFFAERPEGSVSTLKIQRTQQEDSAVYLCASSSRGTSGNNEQFFGPGTRLTVL.

In DNA form, the CDR3 reads TGCGCCAGCAGCGCGACAGGGCGCAGTTCCAGTTCGTACTTC. It codes for CASSATGRSSSSYF. The chain recombines TRBV5-1 with TRBJ2-7; 7 bases are a match to TRBD1. Germline values: CDR1 SGHRS, CDR2 YFSETQ. Trimming removed 4 bases from V and 12 bases from J; junction bases left unmatched: 16. The CDR3 has 14 amino acids.

This chain links TRBV11-2 with TRBJ2-1; unclear D gene. Trimming pared 0 bases from V and 10 bases from J, leaving 19 bases between. The CDR3 loop spans 16 amino acids. The germline CDR1 and CDR2 sequences are SGHAT and FQNNGV. This CDR3 is CASSLDSRGRAAEQFF. The CDR3 DNA reads as TGTGCCAGCAGCTTAGATTCTCGCGGACGCGCGGCAGAGCAGTTCTTC.

This clone was observed a handful of times. The chain links TRBV30 to TRBJ1-2; D not resolved. With 2 bases removed from V and 2 bases from J, the gap between germline ends came to 6 bases. Germline V gives CDR1 GTSNPN, CDR2 SVGIG (reference sequence). CDR3 length equals 12 residues. CDR3 bases: TGTGCCTGGAGTTCACGGAACTATGGCTACACCTTC. This encodes CAWSSRNYGYTF.

The rearrangement uses TRBV10-1 and TRBJ2-5; 11 positions match TRBD2. Germline V gene lookup returns CDR1 WNHNN and CDR2 SYGVQD (reference sequence). The V and J ends lost 6 bases and 3 bases, in that order; junction bases with no gene match: 9. The CDR3 is 16 residues long. The CDR3 DNA reads as TGCGCCAGCAGACTACAAATACTAGCGGGAGAAGAGACCCAGTACTTC. Translation gives CASRLQILAGEETQYF.

The V and J genes are TRBV29-1 and TRBJ1-2, with D unclear. Trimming stripped 0 bases from V and 9 bases from J, with 11 bases between. There are 12 residues in the CDR3. CDR1 and CDR2 (germline): SQVTM, ANQGSEA. The CDR3 DNA is TGCAGCGTTGAAGATTTGGGGATAAGCTACACCTTC. Its protein product is CSVEDLGISYTF.

The chain has TRBV30 and TRBJ2-1; 9 bases match TRBD2. The CDR3 sequence is 14 residues long. In germline, CDR1 is GTSNPN, CDR2 SVGIG (reference sequence). J lost 5 bases, V lost 0 bases, and 2 bases had no gene match. CDR3 DNA: TGTGCCTGGAGTGTTCTAGCGGGGAACAATGAGCAGTTCTTC. This gives the protein CAWSVLAGNNEQFF.